One T cell receptor beta chain is described in this entry. Its specificity is not known. These data are taken from a study of T cell responses to AZD1222 COVID-19 vaccine. Sequenced by immunoSEQ multiplex PCR; TCRdb stores in-frame clones only, minus some. There are approximately 150,000 clones in the sample; over 75% occur only once, and about 4.5% lies in the top ten. CDR3 length: 13 residues. Trimming removed 4 bases from V and 5 bases from J, with 8 bases in between. Germline CDR1 MNHEY, CDR2 SVGAGI. Study observations and caveats: Across the whole spike, CD4 TCRs peaked at regions 160-218 and 743-854.

This clonotype originated in an adult who received the AZD1222 COVID-19 vaccine. The sample consisted of peripheral blood, taken 28 days after the second AZD1222 dose. J is TRBJ2-2 and V is TRBV6-5; D is undetermined. CDR3 residues: CASSFGRTGELFF. CDR3 DNA sequence: TGTGCCAGCAGTTTCGGACGGACCGGGGAGCTGTTTTTT.